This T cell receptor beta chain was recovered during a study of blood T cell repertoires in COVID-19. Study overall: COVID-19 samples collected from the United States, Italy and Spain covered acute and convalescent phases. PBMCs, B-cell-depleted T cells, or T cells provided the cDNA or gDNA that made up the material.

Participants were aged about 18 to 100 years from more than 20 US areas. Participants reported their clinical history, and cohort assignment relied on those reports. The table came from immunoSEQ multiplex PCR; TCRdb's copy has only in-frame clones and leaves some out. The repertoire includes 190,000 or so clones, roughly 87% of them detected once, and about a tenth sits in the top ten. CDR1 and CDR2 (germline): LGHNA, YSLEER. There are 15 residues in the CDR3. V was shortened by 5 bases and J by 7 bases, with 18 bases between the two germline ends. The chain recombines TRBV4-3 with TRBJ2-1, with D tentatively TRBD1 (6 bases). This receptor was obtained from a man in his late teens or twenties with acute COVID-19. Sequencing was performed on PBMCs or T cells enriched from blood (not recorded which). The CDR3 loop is CASSTRPGAGNEQFF. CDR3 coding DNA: TGCGCCAGCAGCACGAGACCAGGGGCTGGGAATGAGCAGTTCTTC.